This T cell receptor (beta chain) stems from a study of cytomegalovirus exposure and HLA in healthy donors. Study in general: In a previous analysis, 120 million or so unique TCR beta sequences were found from approximately 180 million T cells.

13 Jbeta primers and 60 Vbeta primers were used for the PCR. TCRdb keeps only in-frame clones here, not all; method: immunoSEQ multiplex PCR. The data show roughly 100,000 clones, about 59% seen once. This CDR3 contains 15 residues. Per germline, CDR1 MNHEY and CDR2 SVGAGI. V dropped 2 bases and J dropped 3; count of bases not matched to a gene: 6. Study-wide findings and caveats: In an earlier analysis, about 87% or about 30%: the productive usage of most TCR beta V segments. V- and J-gene trimming of TCR beta was linked (in a later analysis) to a missense DCLRE1C variant.

On this clone itself: Its matching antigen is unknown.

This receptor was taken from a man under 40 in good health and CMV-seropositive. What was sequenced was PBMCs. This chain uses TRBV6-5 with TRBJ2-5; 7 nucleotides line up with TRBD1. The DNA of the CDR3 is TGTGCCAGCAGTTACAGTGGGACAGAAGAAGAGACCCAGTACTTC. This codes for CASSYSGTEEETQYF.